This TCR beta chain was obtained from a study of T cell responses to AZD1222 COVID-19 vaccine. V gave up 0 bases and J gave up 6 bases, with 12 bases separating them. The germline CDR1 and CDR2 sequences are LNHNV and YYDKDF (reference sequence). The CDR3 loop spans 15 amino acids. Data came from immunoSEQ multiplex PCR; TCRdb stores just in-frame clones and leaves some out. The sample has 140,000 to 150,000 clones; 93% are singletons. V is TRBV15 and J is TRBJ1-5, with a tentative D call TRBD1 (5 bases). This TCR was sampled from an adult in good health. Specimen: peripheral blood, collected on day 0 of AZD1222 vaccination. CDR3 region: CATSRDRGGSQPQHF. The CDR3 coding sequence is TGTGCCACCAGCAGAGATAGGGGAGGGAGTCAGCCCCAGCATTTT.